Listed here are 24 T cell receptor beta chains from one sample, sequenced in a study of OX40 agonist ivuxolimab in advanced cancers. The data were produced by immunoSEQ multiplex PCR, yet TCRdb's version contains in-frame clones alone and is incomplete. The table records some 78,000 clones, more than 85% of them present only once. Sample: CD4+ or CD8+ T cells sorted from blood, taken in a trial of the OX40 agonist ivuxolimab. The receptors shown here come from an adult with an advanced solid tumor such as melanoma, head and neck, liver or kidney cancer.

The CDR3 region is CASSSYRESEAFF. In nucleotides, the CDR3 is TGTGCCAGCAGTTCATACAGGGAGTCTGAAGCTTTCTTT. The chain recombines TRBV2 with TRBJ1-1, with a tentative D call TRBD1 (6 bases). The CDR3 has 13 residues. Germline V gene lookup returns CDR1 SNHLY and CDR2 FYNNEI. V was pared by 5 bases and J by 6 bases, with 13 bases between.

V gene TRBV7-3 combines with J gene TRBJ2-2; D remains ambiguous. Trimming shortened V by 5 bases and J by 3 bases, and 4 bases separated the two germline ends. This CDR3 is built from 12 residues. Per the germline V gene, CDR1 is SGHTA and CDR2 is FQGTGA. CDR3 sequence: CASSLYTGELFF. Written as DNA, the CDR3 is TGTGCCAGCAGCCTCTACACCGGGGAGCTGTTTTTT.

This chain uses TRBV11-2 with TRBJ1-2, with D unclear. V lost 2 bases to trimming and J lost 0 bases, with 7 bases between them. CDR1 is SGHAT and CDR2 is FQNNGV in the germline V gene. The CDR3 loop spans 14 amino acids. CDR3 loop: CASSLNQANYGYTF. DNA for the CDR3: TGTGCCAGCAGCTTAAACCAGGCTAACTATGGCTACACCTTC.

The DNA of the CDR3 is TGTGCCAGCAGCCAAGATTGGCGGGCTAATGAAAAACTGTTTTTT. Translation: CASSQDWRANEKLFF. The genes are TRBV4-2 and TRBJ1-4, with D hard to call. Between the trimmed V and J ends, which lost 0 bases and 3 bases, there was a span of 8 bases. The germline CDR1 and CDR2 sequences are LGHNA and YNFKEQ. The CDR3 runs to 15 residues.

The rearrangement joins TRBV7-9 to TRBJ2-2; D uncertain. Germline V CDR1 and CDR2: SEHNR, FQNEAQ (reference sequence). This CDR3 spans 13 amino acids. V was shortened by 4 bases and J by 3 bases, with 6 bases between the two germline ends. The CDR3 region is CASSSYYTGELFF. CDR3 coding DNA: TGTGCCAGCAGCTCATATTACACCGGGGAGCTGTTTTTT.

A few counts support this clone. In DNA, the CDR3 is TGTGCCAGCAGACGCCCCGACACAGTTAATTCACCCCTCCACTTT. Translated: CASRRPDTVNSPLHF. This chain connects TRBV19 to TRBJ1-6; D is unclear. CDR1 is LNHDA, CDR2 SQIVND, per germline (reference sequence). V dropped 9 bases and J dropped 6 bases, with 18 bases sitting between them. This CDR3 has 15 residues. Drawing the rest from reference TRBV19 and TRBJ1-6, the complete variable domain is DGGITQSPKYLFRKEGQNVTLSCEQNLNHDAMYWYRQDPGQGLRLIYYSQIVNDFQKGDIAEGYSVSREKKESFPLTVTSAQKNPTAFYLCASRRPDTVNSPLHFGNGTRLTVT.

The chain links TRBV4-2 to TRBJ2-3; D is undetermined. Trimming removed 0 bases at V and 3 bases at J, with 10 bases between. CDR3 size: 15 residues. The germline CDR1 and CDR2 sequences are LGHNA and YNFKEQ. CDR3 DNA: TGTGCCAGCAGCCAAGATCTTCCTGGAACAGATACGCAGTATTTT. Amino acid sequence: CASSQDLPGTDTQYF.

The CDR3 DNA is TGTGCCAGCTCACCACCGGTGGGCAGCTACGAGCAGTACTTC. Translation: CASSPPVGSYEQYF. This chain connects TRBV18 to TRBJ2-7; no definite D call. The CDR3 runs 14 residues. From germline, CDR1 is KGHSH and CDR2 LQKENI. The V end lost 0 bases, the J end lost 3 bases, and 9 bases lay between the germline ends.

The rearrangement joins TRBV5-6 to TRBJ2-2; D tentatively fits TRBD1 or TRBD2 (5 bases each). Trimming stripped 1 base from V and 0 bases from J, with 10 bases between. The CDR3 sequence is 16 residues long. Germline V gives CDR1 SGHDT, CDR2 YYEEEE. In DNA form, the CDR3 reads TGTGCCAGCAGCTTGTACGGGACCTCGAACACCGGGGAGCTGTTTTTT. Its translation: CASSLYGTSNTGELFF.

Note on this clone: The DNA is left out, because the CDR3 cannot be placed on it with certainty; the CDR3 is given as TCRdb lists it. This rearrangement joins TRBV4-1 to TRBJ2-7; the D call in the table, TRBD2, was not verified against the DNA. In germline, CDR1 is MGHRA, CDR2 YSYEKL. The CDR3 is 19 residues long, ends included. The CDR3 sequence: CASSQFFVFFGRGADEKYF.

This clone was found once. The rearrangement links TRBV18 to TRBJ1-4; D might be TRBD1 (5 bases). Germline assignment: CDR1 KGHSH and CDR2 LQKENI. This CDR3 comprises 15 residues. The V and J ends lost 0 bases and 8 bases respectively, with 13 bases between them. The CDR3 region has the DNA TGTGCCAGCTCACCACCTCAGGGAACGGGCGAAAAACTGTTTTTT. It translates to CASSPPQGTGEKLFF.

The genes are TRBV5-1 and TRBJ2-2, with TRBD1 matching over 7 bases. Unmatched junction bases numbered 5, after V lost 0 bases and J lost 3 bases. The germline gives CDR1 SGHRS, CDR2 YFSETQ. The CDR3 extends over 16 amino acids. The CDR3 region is CASSLGQGFDTGELFF. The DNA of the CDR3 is TGCGCCAGCAGCTTGGGACAGGGATTTGACACCGGGGAGCTGTTTTTT.

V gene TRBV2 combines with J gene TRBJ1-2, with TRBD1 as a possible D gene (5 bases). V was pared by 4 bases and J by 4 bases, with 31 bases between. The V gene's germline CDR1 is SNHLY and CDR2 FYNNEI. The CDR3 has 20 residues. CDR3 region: CASSVSVRVAGFVLGYGYTF. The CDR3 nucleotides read TGTGCCAGCAGTGTTAGTGTCCGGGTTGCAGGGTTTGTCCTTGGCTATGGCTACACCTTC.

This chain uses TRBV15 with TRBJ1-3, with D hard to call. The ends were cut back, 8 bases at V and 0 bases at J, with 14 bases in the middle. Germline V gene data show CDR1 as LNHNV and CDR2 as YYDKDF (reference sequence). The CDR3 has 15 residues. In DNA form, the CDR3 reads TGTGCCACCCACCCGGGCGGGAACTCTGGAAACACCATATATTTT. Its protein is CATHPGGNSGNTIYF.

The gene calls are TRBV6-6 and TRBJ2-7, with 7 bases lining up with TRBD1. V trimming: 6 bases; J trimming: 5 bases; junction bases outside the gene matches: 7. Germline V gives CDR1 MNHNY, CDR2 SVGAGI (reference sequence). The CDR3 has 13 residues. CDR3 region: CASRQGVWDEQYF. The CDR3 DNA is TGTGCCAGCAGGCAGGGGGTTTGGGACGAGCAGTACTTC.

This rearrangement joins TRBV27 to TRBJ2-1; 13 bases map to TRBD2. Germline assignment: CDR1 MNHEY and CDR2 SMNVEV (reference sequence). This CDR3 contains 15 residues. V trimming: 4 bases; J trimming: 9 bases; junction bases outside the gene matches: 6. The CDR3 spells CASSYGLAGVSEQFF. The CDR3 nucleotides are TGTGCCAGCAGTTACGGACTAGCGGGAGTAAGTGAGCAGTTCTTC.

The CDR3 region has the DNA TGCGCCAGCAGCGTTGGGACTAGCGGATCAGCCGGGGAGCTGTTTTTT. Its translation is CASSVGTSGSAGELFF. The genes are TRBV5-1 and TRBJ2-2, with 11 nucleotides matching TRBD2. Per germline, CDR1 SGHRS and CDR2 YFSETQ. V was pared by 4 bases and J by 6 bases, with 8 bases of the junction left unmatched. The CDR3 covers 16 residues.

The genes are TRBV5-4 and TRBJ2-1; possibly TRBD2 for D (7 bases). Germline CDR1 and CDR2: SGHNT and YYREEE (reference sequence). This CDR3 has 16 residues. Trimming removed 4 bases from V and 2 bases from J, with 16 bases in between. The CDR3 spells CASSRSGGLAYNEQFF. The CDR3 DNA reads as TGTGCCAGCAGCAGGTCCGGGGGGCTTGCCTACAATGAGCAGTTCTTC.

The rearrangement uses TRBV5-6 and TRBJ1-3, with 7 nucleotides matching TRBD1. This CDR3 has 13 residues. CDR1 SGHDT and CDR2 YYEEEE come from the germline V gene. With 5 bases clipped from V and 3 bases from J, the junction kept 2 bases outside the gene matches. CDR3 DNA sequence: TGTGCCAGCAGTACAGGGGTTGGAAACACCATATATTTT. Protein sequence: CASSTGVGNTIYF.

DNA of the CDR3: TGTGCCAGCAGCCATCTAGCGGGAGCCCTCACAGATACGCAGTATTTT. It is translated as CASSHLAGALTDTQYF. The V and J genes are TRBV14 and TRBJ2-3, with 10 bases identical to TRBD2. V dropped 3 bases and J dropped 2; count of bases not matched to a gene: 5. The CDR3 has 16 residues. The germline gives CDR1 SGHDN, CDR2 FVKESK.

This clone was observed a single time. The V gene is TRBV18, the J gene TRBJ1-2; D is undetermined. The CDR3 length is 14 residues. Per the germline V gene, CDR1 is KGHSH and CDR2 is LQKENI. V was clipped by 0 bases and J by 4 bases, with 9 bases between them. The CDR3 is CASSPPTAGYGYTF. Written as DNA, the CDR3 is TGTGCCAGCTCACCACCGACCGCCGGCTATGGCTACACCTTC. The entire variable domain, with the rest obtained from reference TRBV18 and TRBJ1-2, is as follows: NAGVMQNPRHLVRRRGQEARLRCSPMKGHSHVYWYRQLPEEGLKFMVYLQKENIIDESGMPKERFSAEFPKEGPSILRIQQVVRGDSAAYFCASSPPTAGYGYTFGSGTRLTVV.

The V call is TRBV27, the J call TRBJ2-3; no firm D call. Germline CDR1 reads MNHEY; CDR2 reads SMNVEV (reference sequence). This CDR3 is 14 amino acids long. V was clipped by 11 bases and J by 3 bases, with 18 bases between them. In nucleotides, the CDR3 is TGTGCCGTCTCCGACCTGAGCTCGACAGATACGCAGTATTTT. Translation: CAVSDLSSTDTQYF.

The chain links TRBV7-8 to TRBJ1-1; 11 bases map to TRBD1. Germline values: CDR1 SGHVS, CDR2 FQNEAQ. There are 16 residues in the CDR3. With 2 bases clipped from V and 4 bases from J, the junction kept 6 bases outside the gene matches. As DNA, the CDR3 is TGTGCCAGCAGCTTACTGGGGACAGGGGGGGGCACTGAAGCTTTCTTT. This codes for CASSLLGTGGGTEAFF.

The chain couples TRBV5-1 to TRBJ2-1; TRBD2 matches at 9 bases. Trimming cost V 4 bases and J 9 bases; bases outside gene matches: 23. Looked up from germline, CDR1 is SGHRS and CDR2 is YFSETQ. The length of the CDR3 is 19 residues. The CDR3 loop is CASSRQGLGSGRLSGEQFF. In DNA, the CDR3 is TGCGCCAGCAGCCGGCAGGGACTAGGGAGCGGGAGGCTTAGCGGTGAGCAGTTCTTC. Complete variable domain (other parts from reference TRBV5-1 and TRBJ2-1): KAGVTQTPRYLIKTRGQQVTLSCSPISGHRSVSWYQQTPGQGLQFLFEYFSETQRNKGNFPGRFSGRQFSNSRSEMNVSTLELGDSALYLCASSRQGLGSGRLSGEQFFGPGTRLTVL.